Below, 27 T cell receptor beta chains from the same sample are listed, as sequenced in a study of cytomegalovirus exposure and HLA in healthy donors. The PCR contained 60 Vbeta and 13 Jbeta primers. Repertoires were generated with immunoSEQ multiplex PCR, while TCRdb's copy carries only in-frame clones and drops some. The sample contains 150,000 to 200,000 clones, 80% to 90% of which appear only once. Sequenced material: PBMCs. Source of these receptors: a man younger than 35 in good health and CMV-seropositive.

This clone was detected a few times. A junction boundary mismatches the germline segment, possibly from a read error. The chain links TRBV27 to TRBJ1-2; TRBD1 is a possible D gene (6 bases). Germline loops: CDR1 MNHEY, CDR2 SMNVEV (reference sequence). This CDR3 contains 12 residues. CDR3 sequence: CASSLSGRGFRF. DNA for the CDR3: TGTGCCAGCAGTTTATCAGGCAGGGGATTTCGCTTC.

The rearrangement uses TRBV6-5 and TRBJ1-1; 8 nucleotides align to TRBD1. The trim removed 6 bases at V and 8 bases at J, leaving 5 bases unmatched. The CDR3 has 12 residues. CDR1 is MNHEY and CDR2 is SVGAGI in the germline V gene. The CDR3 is CASRTGVSEAFF. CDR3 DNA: TGTGCCAGCAGGACAGGGGTAAGCGAAGCTTTCTTT.

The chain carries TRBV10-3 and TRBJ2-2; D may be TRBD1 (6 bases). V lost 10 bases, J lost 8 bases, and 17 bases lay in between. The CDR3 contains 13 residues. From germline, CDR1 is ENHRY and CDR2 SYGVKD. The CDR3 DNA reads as TGTGCCAGTGCAGGGGCTGAAGTTGGGGAGCTGTTTTTT. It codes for CASAGAEVGELFF.

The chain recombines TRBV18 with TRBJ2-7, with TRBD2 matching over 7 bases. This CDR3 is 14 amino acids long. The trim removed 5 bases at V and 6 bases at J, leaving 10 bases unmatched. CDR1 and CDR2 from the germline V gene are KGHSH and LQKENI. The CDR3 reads CASSTTSGRVEQYF. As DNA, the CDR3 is TGTGCCAGCTCAACCACCTCGGGGAGGGTCGAGCAGTACTTC.

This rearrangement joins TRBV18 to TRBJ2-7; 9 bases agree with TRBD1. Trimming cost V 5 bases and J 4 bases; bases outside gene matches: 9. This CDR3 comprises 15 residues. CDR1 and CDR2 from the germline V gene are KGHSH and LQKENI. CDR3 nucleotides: TGTGCCAGCTCAACAATACAGGGGGCTAGATACGAGCAGTACTTC. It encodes CASSTIQGARYEQYF.

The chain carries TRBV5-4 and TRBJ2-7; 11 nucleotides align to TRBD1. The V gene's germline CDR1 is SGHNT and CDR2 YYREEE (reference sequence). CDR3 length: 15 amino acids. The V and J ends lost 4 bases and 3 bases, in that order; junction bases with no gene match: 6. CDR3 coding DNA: TGTGCCAGCAGCCCAGGGGGACAGGGGGACTACGAGCAGTACTTC. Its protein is CASSPGGQGDYEQYF.

This CDR3 reads CASSLSAGGEQYF. In DNA form, the CDR3 reads TGTGCCAGCAGCTTATCAGCGGGTGGCGAGCAGTACTTC. The J gene is TRBJ2-7, the V gene TRBV7-3, with D perhaps TRBD2 (6 bases). V dropped 2 bases and J dropped 6 bases, with 11 bases sitting between them. The germline V gene has CDR1 SGHTA and CDR2 FQGTGA. This CDR3 spans 13 amino acids.

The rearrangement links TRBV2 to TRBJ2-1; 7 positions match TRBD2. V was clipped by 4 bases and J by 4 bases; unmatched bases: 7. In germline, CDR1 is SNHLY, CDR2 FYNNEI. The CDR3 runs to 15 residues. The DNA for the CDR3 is TGTGCCAGCAGTGTCTCGGCGGGGGAGTACAATGAGCAGTTCTTC. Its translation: CASSVSAGEYNEQFF.

CDR3 in DNA: TGTGCTAGTGGTACATTTCCTGGAAACACCATATATTTT. Its protein product is CASGTFPGNTIYF. This chain links TRBV12-5 with TRBJ1-3; D not resolved. The germline V and J ends were trimmed by 5 bases and 2 bases, with 7 bases remaining between them. From germline, CDR1 is LGHNT and CDR2 FRNRAP. The CDR3 contains 13 residues.

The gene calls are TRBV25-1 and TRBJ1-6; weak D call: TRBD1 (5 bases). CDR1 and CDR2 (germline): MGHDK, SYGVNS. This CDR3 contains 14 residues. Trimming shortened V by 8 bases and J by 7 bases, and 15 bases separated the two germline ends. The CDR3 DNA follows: TGTGCCAGCCAAGACAAAGCAGGGAATTCACCCCTCCACTTT. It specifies CASQDKAGNSPLHF.

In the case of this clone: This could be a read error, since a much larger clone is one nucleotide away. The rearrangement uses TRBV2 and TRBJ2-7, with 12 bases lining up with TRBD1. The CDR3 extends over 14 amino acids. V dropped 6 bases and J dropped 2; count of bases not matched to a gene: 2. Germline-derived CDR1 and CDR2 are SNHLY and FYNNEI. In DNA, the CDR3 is TGTGCCAGCAGCCGGGACAGGGGGCCCTACGAGCAGTACTTC. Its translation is CASSRDRGPYEQYF.

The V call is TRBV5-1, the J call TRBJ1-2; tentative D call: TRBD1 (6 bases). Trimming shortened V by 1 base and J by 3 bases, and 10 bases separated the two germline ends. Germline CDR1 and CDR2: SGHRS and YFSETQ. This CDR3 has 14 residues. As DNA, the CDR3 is TGCGCCAGCAGCTTGACAGGGAGCGACTATGGCTACACCTTC. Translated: CASSLTGSDYGYTF.

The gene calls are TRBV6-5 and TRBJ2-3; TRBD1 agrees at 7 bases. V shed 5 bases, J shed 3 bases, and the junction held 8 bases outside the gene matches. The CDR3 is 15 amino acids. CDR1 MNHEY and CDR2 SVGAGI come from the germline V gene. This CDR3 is CASSGPGQRTDTQYF. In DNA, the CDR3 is TGTGCCAGCAGTGGACCGGGACAGAGAACAGATACGCAGTATTTT.

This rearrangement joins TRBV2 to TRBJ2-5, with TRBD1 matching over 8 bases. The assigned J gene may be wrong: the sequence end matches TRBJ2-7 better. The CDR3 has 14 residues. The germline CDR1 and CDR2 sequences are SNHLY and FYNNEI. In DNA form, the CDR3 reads TGTGCCAGCAGTCTCGGGACAGGTGTCTACGAGCAGTACTTC. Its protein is CASSLGTGVYEQYF.

CDR3 sequence reads: CASSQPPGQGRAGELFF. CDR3 sequence (DNA): TGCGCCAGCAGCCAACCCCCGGGACAGGGAAGGGCCGGGGAGCTGTTTTTT. The gene calls are TRBV5-1 and TRBJ2-2, with 9 bases that match TRBD1. The CDR3 covers 17 residues. From germline, CDR1 is SGHRS and CDR2 YFSETQ. V lost 4 bases and J lost 6; bases outside the gene matches: 13. The entire variable domain, with the rest obtained from reference TRBV5-1 and TRBJ2-2, is as follows: KAGVTQTPRYLIKTRGQQVTLSCSPISGHRSVSWYQQTPGQGLQFLFEYFSETQRNKGNFPGRFSGRQFSNSRSEMNVSTLELGDSALYLCASSQPPGQGRAGELFFGEGSRLTVL.

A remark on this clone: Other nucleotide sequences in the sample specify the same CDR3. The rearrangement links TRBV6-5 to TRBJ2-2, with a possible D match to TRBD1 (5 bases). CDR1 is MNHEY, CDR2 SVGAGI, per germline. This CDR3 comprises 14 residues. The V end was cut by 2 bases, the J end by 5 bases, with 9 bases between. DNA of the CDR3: TGTGCCAGCAGTTACGGGGCAGGGACCGGGGAGCTGTTTTTT. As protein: CASSYGAGTGELFF.

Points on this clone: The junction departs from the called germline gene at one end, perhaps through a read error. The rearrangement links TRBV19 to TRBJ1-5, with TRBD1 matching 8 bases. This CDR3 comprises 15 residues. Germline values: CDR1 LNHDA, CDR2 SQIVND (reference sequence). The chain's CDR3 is CASSIDRGGNQPQHF. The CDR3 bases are TGTGCCAGTAGCATAGACAGGGGAGGCAATCAGCCCCAGCATTTT.

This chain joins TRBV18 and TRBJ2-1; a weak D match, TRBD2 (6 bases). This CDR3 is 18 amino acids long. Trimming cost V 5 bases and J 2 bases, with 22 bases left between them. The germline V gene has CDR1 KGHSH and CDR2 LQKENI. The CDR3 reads CASSFGVSGTQTYNEQFF. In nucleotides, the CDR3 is TGTGCCAGCTCATTCGGGGTCTCCGGGACTCAAACCTACAATGAGCAGTTCTTC.

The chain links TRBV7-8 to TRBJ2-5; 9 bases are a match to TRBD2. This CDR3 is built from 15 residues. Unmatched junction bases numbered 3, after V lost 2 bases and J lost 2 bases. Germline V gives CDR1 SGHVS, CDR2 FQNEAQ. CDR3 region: CASSLPAGGQETQYF. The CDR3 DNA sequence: TGTGCCAGCAGCTTACCCGCGGGGGGGCAAGAGACCCAGTACTTC.

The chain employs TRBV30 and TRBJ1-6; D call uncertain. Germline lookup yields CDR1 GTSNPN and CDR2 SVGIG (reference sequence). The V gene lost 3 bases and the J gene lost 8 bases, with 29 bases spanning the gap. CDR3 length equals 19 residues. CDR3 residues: CAWRSSLTDTVPEDSPLHF. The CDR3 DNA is TGTGCCTGGAGAAGTTCGTTGACGGATACTGTACCAGAGGATTCACCCCTCCACTTT.

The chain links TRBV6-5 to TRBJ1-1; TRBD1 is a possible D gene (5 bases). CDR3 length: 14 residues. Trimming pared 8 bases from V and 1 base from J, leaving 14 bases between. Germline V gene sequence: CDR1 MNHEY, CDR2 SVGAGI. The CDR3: CASRRTQSNTEAFF. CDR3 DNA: TGTGCCAGCCGCCGGACACAATCGAACACTGAAGCTTTCTTT.

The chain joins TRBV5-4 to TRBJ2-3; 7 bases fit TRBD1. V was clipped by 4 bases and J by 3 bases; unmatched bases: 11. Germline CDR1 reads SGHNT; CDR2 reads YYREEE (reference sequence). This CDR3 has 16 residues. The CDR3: CASSRQRDRVTDTQYF. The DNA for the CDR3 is TGTGCCAGCAGCAGACAACGCGACAGGGTGACAGATACGCAGTATTTT.

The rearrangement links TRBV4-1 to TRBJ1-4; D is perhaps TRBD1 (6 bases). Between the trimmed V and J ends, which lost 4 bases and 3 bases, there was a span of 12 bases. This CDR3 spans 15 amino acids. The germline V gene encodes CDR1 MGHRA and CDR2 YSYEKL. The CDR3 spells CASSRENRANEKLFF. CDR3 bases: TGCGCCAGCAGCCGGGAGAACAGGGCTAATGAAAAACTGTTTTTT.

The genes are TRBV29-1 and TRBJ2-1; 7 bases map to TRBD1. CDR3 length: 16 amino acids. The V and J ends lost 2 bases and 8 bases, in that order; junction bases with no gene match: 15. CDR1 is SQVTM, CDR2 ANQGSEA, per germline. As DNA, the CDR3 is TGCAGCGTTGAACCACGCCCTCGACAGGGCGGTTATGAGCAGTTCTTC. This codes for CSVEPRPRQGGYEQFF.

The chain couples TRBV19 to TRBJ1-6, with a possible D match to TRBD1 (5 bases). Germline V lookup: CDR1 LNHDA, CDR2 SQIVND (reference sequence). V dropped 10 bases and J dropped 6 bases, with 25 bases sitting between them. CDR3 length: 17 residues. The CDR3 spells CAKIRQNTSRSNSPLHF. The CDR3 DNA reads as TGTGCCAAGATAAGACAGAATACAAGTAGAAGTAATTCACCCCTCCACTTT.

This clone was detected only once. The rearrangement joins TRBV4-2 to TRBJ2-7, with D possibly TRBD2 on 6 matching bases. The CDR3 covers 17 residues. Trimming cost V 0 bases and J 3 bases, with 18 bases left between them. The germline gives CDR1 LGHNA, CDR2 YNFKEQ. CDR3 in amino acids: CASSQDPETAGNYEQYF. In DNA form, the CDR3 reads TGTGCCAGCAGCCAAGATCCGGAGACAGCGGGCAACTACGAGCAGTACTTC.

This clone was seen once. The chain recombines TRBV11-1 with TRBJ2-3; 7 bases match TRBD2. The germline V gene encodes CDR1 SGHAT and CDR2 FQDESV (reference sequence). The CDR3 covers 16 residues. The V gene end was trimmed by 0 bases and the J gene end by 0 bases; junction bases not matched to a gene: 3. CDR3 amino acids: CASSLARRGSTDTQYF. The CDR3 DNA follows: TGTGCCAGCAGCTTAGCCCGGCGGGGGAGCACAGATACGCAGTATTTT. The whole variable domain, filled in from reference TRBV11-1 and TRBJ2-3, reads EAEVAQSPRYKITEKSQAVAFWCDPISGHATLYWYRQILGQGPELLVQFQDESVVDDSQLPKDRFSAERLKGVDSTLKIQPAELGDSAMYLCASSLARRGSTDTQYFGPGTRLTVL.